This paragraph covers one TCR beta chain sequence. Its antigen is not known. Method: immunoSEQ multiplex PCR; TCRdb's copy keeps in-frame clones and lacks some. The table has tens of thousands of clones, under 85% seen once. This entry comes from a study of radiotherapy plus CTLA-4 blockade in lung cancer. The study, taken as a whole, reports: Expansion of tumor-derived TCR clones was observed in blood after radiotherapy plus ipilimumab.

Focal radiation plus CTLA-4 blockade with ipilimumab was given to patients with chemo-refractory metastatic non-small-cell lung cancer. Trimming took 4 bases from V and 2 from J; bases not matched to a gene: 4. This CDR3 contains 15 residues. CDR1 and CDR2 (germline): SGHAT, FQNNGV. The rearrangement uses TRBV11-2 and TRBJ2-2; TRBD1 matches at 7 bases. Sequenced here: peripheral blood, sampled from a patient treated with radiotherapy plus ipilimumab. This TCR came from a human donor with non-small cell lung cancer whose response to radiotherapy plus ipilimumab could not be evaluated. The CDR3 nucleotides are TGTGCCAGCAGCTACGGGACAGCTAACACCGGGGAGCTGTTTTTT. Translation gives CASSYGTANTGELFF.